This T cell receptor (beta chain) was obtained from a study of T cell responses to AZD1222 COVID-19 vaccine. Study findings and constraints: Baseline seropositives among AZD1222 recipients totaled only 5 to 7. The breadth and depth of Spike-specific TCRs increased once two AZD1222 doses had been given. Donors were largely white British and mainly female; clonal diversity was possibly underestimated.

A word on this clone: As yet, its antigen is unknown.

TCRdb's copy holds only in-frame clones and misses some; the assay was immunoSEQ multiplex PCR. The sample gives about 120,000 clones, 75% to 90% of which show up once; approximately 3.1% is in the top ten. The sequence was obtained from an adult in good health. The specimen was peripheral blood, collected on day 0 of AZD1222 vaccination.

The CDR3 DNA follows: TGTGCCAGTAGTATCCCTAGCGGGAGGGACAATGAGCAGTTCTTC. Its protein product is CASSIPSGRDNEQFF. The chain employs TRBV19 and TRBJ2-1; the match to TRBD2 covers 12 bases. This CDR3 is 15 amino acids long. Trimming at V came to 3 bases and at J to 5 bases, leaving 2 bases not matched to a gene. Germline V gene sequence: CDR1 LNHDA, CDR2 SQIVND (reference sequence).